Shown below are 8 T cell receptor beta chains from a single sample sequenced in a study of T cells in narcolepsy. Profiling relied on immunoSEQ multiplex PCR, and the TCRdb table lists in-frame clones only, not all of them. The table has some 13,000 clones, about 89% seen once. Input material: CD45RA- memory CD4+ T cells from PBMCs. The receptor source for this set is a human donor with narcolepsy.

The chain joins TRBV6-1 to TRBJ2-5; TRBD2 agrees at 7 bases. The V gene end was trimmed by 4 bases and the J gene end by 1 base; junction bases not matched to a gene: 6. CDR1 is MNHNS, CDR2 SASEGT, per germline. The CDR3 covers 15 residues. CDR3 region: CASSGASGPQETQYF. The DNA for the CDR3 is TGTGCCAGCAGTGGGGCTAGCGGACCCCAAGAGACCCAGTACTTC.

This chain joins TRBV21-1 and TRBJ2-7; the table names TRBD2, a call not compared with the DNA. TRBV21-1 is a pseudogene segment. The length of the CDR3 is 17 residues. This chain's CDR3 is CASSNSTGPLSHYEQYF. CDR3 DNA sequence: TGTGCCAGCAGCAATTCCACGGGTCCCCTCTCCCATTACGAGCAGTACTTC.

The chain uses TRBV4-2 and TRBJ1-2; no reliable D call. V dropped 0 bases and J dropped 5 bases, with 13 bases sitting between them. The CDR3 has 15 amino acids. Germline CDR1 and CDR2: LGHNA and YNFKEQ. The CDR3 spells CASSQEPDNFYGYTF. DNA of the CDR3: TGTGCCAGCAGCCAAGAGCCAGACAATTTTTATGGCTACACCTTC.

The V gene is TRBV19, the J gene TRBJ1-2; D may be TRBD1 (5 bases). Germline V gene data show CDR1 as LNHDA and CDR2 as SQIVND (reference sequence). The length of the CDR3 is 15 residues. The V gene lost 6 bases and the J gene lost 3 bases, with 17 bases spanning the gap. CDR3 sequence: CASSKKDKSHYGYTF. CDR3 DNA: TGTGCCAGTAGCAAAAAGGACAAAAGTCACTATGGCTACACCTTC.

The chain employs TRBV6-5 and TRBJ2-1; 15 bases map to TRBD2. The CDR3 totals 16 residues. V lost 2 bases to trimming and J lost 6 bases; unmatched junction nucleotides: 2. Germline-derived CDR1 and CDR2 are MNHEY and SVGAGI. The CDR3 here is CASSYRTSGRGNEQFF. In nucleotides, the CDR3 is TGTGCCAGCAGTTACCGGACTAGCGGGAGGGGCAATGAGCAGTTCTTC.

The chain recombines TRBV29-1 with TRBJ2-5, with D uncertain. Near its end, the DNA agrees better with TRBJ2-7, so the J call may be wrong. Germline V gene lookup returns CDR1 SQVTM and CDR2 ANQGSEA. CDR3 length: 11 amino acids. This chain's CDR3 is CSVATSYEQYF. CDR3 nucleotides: TGCAGCGTTGCCACCTCCTACGAGCAGTACTTC.

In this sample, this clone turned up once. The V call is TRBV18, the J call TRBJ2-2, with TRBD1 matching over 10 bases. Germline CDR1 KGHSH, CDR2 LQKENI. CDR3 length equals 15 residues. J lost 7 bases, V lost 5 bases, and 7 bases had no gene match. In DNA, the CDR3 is TGTGCCAGCTCAACCCGACAGGGGGCTGACGGGGAGCTGTTTTTT. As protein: CASSTRQGADGELFF.

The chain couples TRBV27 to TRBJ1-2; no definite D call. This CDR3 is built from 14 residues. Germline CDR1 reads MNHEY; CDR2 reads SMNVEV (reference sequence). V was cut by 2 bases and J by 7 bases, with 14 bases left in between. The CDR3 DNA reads TGTGCCAGCAGTTTAATTGGAGGGCTCGGTGGCTACACCTTC. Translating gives CASSLIGGLGGYTF.